These 25 T cell receptor beta chains were sequenced from one sample in a study of blood T cell repertoires in COVID-19. Sequencing was performed with immunoSEQ multiplex PCR; in TCRdb, only in-frame clones are kept and a portion is missing. The data contain 300,000 to 400,000 clones, roughly 90% of them seen just once; the ten biggest clones take up about 3%. Sequenced sample: peripheral blood. These TCRs come from a woman in her thirties with COVID-19, enrolled during active disease.

The chain carries TRBV29-1 and TRBJ1-2, with D possibly being TRBD1 (5 bases). Trimming stripped 2 bases from V and 4 bases from J, with 14 bases between. The CDR3 extends over 14 amino acids. CDR1 and CDR2 from the germline V gene are SQVTM and ANQGSEA. CDR3 loop: CSVEIVGGTYGYTF. The CDR3 nucleotides read TGCAGCGTTGAAATAGTAGGAGGGACCTATGGCTACACCTTC.

The J gene is TRBJ2-3, the V gene TRBV5-8, with D possibly matching TRBD2 (7 bases). This CDR3 has 16 residues. V lost 4 bases to trimming and J lost 0 bases, with 15 bases between them. Germline CDR1 SGHTS, CDR2 YDEGEE. CDR3 residues: CASSQGGVPSTDTQYF. In DNA form, the CDR3 reads TGTGCCAGCAGCCAAGGGGGGGTTCCGAGCACAGATACGCAGTATTTT.

V usage is TRBV3-1 (or the pseudogene TRBV3-2) and J usage is TRBJ1-1; maybe TRBD1 (5 bases). V was clipped by 1 base and J by 7 bases, with 7 bases between them. Germline lookup yields CDR1 LGHDT and CDR2 YNNKEL (reference sequence). This CDR3 is 12 amino acids long. The DNA of the CDR3 is TGTGCCAGCAGCCAAGTAGGGGATGAAGCTTTCTTT. Translation: CASSQVGDEAFF.

This rearrangement joins TRBV11-3 to TRBJ1-1; D not certain. Trimming removed 5 bases from V and 5 bases from J, with 18 bases in between. This CDR3 is 15 amino acids long. The V gene's germline CDR1 is SGHNT and CDR2 YENEEA. The CDR3 DNA is TGTGCCAGCAGCCCCCCGGAGGGAAGAGGGACTGAAGCTTTCTTT. Translated, it gives CASSPPEGRGTEAFF.

This clone came up a few times. The V and J genes are TRBV30 and TRBJ2-4; 7 nucleotides line up with TRBD2. V was pared by 5 bases and J by 7 bases, with 2 bases of the junction left unmatched. Looked up from germline, CDR1 is GTSNPN and CDR2 is SVGIG (reference sequence). This CDR3 comprises 11 residues. The CDR3 region is CAWRDYNIQYF. CDR3 nucleotide sequence: TGTGCCTGGCGGGACTATAACATTCAGTACTTC. Variable domain in full (rest from reference TRBV30 and TRBJ2-4): SQTIHQWPATLVQPVGSPLSLECTVEGTSNPNLYWYRQAAGRGLQLLFYSVGIGQISSEVPQNLSASRPQDRQFILSSKKLLLSDSGFYLCAWRDYNIQYFGAGTRLSVL.

The rearrangement links TRBV19 to TRBJ1-5; no clear D. Trimming removed 3 bases from V and 6 bases from J, with 6 bases in between. The germline CDR1 and CDR2 sequences are LNHDA and SQIVND (reference sequence). There are 12 residues in the CDR3. The CDR3 DNA is TGTGCCAGTAGTATGCGGGGTCAGCCCCAGCATTTT. This sequence encodes CASSMRGQPQHF.

The chain combines TRBV7-9 with TRBJ2-3; D gene ambiguous. This CDR3 is built from 14 residues. Deletions cut 2 bases from V and 4 bases from J, with 10 bases between. Germline CDR1 reads SEHNR; CDR2 reads FQNEAQ (reference sequence). CDR3 sequence (DNA): TGTGCCAGCAGCTTAATGGCAGGCCCAGATACGCAGTATTTT. Residues: CASSLMAGPDTQYF.

The DNA of the CDR3 is TGTGCCAGCAGCCAAGGGGGGCGGGCTGAAGCTTTCTTT. Translating it yields CASSQGGRAEAFF. This rearrangement joins TRBV4-2 to TRBJ1-1; possibly TRBD1 for D (6 bases). There are 13 residues in the CDR3. CDR1 is LGHNA and CDR2 is YNFKEQ in the germline V gene. Deletions cut 1 base from V and 6 bases from J, with 9 bases between.

The gene calls are TRBV11-3 and TRBJ2-1, with 7 bases fitting TRBD2. The germline V gene has CDR1 SGHNT and CDR2 YENEEA. The CDR3 totals 14 residues. Losses at the gene ends were 3 bases for V and 7 bases for J; bases not matched to a gene: 6. CDR3: CASSLGRGSNEQFF. The CDR3 DNA reads TGTGCCAGCAGCTTGGGGCGGGGGAGTAATGAGCAGTTCTTC.

The rearrangement links TRBV5-1 to TRBJ2-7; D remains unclear. This CDR3 region has 14 residues. V was trimmed by 4 bases and J by 6 bases, leaving 17 bases between them. The germline V gene encodes CDR1 SGHRS and CDR2 YFSETQ. CDR3 nucleotides: TGCGCCAGCAGCCAAGCCCCTCTACTCGGCGAGCAGTACGTC. Its protein is CASSQAPLLGEQYV.

This chain connects TRBV5-1 to TRBJ1-6; perhaps TRBD1 as D (5 bases). V was trimmed by 0 bases and J by 10 bases, leaving 14 bases between them. Germline V gene data show CDR1 as SGHRS and CDR2 as YFSETQ. The CDR3 extends over 15 amino acids. The CDR3 coding sequence is TGCGCCAGCAGCTTGGATGGCAGGGAGGGATCACCCCTCCACTTT. Translation: CASSLDGREGSPLHF. Complete variable domain (other parts from reference TRBV5-1 and TRBJ1-6): KAGVTQTPRYLIKTRGQQVTLSCSPISGHRSVSWYQQTPGQGLQFLFEYFSETQRNKGNFPGRFSGRQFSNSRSEMNVSTLELGDSALYLCASSLDGREGSPLHFGNGTRLTVT.

The chain has TRBV7-8 and TRBJ1-2, with a tentative D call TRBD1 (5 bases). Germline CDR1 is SGHVS and CDR2 is FQNEAQ. The CDR3 is 15 residues long. V dropped 5 bases and J dropped 12 bases, with 25 bases sitting between them. The CDR3 protein is CASSLLNHEGALNTF. The CDR3 nucleotides are TGTGCCAGCAGCCTACTAAACCATGAAGGGGCCTTGAACACCTTC.

The genes are TRBV6-5 and TRBJ1-3; D remains ambiguous. The CDR3 runs to 13 residues. The germline gives CDR1 MNHEY, CDR2 SVGAGI. V was pared by 5 bases and J by 4 bases, with 9 bases between. CDR3 nucleotides: TGTGCCAGCAGTCTGAGTATAGGAAACACCATATATTTT. Amino acid sequence: CASSLSIGNTIYF.

The chain couples TRBV5-1 to TRBJ2-3; 9 nucleotides match TRBD1. The CDR3 contains 15 residues. The ends lost 4 bases at V and 0 bases at J; junction bases unmatched: 3. The germline gives CDR1 SGHRS, CDR2 YFSETQ. In DNA form, the CDR3 reads TGCGCCAGCAGCAGGGGACAGGGTAGCACAGATACGCAGTATTTT. Translating gives CASSRGQGSTDTQYF.

CDR3 loop: CASTPTPTRPLADTQYF. In nucleotides, the CDR3 is TGTGCCAGCACCCCCACCCCGACTCGCCCCCTCGCAGATACGCAGTATTTT. The chain is built from TRBV27 and TRBJ2-3; D gene uncertain. Germline V gives CDR1 MNHEY, CDR2 SMNVEV (reference sequence). V lost 7 bases, J lost 4 bases, and 24 bases lay in between. CDR3 length: 17 amino acids.

This rearrangement joins TRBV6-1 to TRBJ1-1; D call uncertain. Germline CDR1 and CDR2: MNHNS and SASEGT. This CDR3 contains 13 residues. The V end lost 3 bases, the J end lost 0 bases, and 5 bases lay between the germline ends. The CDR3 DNA reads as TGTGCCAGCAGTGAGGCACTGAACACTGAAGCTTTCTTT. Translated: CASSEALNTEAFF.

The chain couples TRBV10-3 to TRBJ2-1, with 10 bases that match TRBD2. Germline V CDR1 and CDR2: ENHRY, SYGVKD. V lost 6 bases, J lost 6 bases, and 5 bases stayed unmatched. This CDR3 spans 14 amino acids. The CDR3 sequence: CAIRTSGTVNEQFF. The CDR3 nucleotides read TGTGCCATCAGAACTAGCGGGACTGTCAATGAGCAGTTCTTC.

This chain joins TRBV24-1 and TRBJ2-1; 7 positions match TRBD2. Germline V lookup: CDR1 KGHDR, CDR2 SFDVKD. The CDR3 covers 14 residues. J was trimmed by 1 base and V by 9 bases; bases with no gene match: 5. The CDR3 loop reads CATSPGLSYNEQFF. CDR3 nucleotides: TGTGCCACCTCGCCGGGACTATCCTACAATGAGCAGTTCTTC.

The chain links TRBV2 to TRBJ1-2; 7 bases map to TRBD1. Germline V gene lookup returns CDR1 SNHLY and CDR2 FYNNEI. With V trimmed by 0 bases and J by 0 bases, 13 bases remained unmatched. CDR3 length: 19 residues. The chain's CDR3 is CASSEAFLDRQIPNYGYTF. CDR3 DNA sequence: TGTGCCAGCAGTGAAGCGTTTTTGGACAGGCAAATTCCTAACTATGGCTACACCTTC.

This clone was seen once. The chain carries TRBV2 and TRBJ2-1; a possible D gene is TRBD2 (6 bases). The germline V gene has CDR1 SNHLY and CDR2 FYNNEI. Between the trimmed V and J ends, which lost 0 bases and 2 bases, there was a span of 11 bases. The CDR3 extends over 16 amino acids. For the CDR3, the DNA is TGTGCCAGCAGTGAAGCCGGGCCTAGCGCCTACAATGAGCAGTTCTTC. Its translation: CASSEAGPSAYNEQFF.

The chain employs TRBV19 and TRBJ1-5; 9 bases line up with TRBD1. Per the germline V gene, CDR1 is LNHDA and CDR2 is SQIVND (reference sequence). The CDR3 runs 15 residues. V lost 2 bases, J lost 5 bases, and 4 bases stayed unmatched. The CDR3 DNA is TGTGCCAGTAGTATAAGGGACAGGGCCCATCAGCCCCAGCATTTT. Translating gives CASSIRDRAHQPQHF.

The gene calls are TRBV4-1 and TRBJ2-3, with D maybe TRBD2 (6 bases). Trimming stripped 1 base from V and 0 bases from J, with 14 bases between. CDR1 and CDR2 from the germline V gene are MGHRA and YSYEKL. The CDR3 contains 17 residues. The DNA for the CDR3 is TGCGCCAGCAGCCAAGGGGTGGAGGGGACTAGCACAGATACGCAGTATTTT. This sequence encodes CASSQGVEGTSTDTQYF.

V usage is TRBV19 and J usage is TRBJ2-5, with 7 bases lining up with TRBD1. Germline V CDR1 and CDR2: LNHDA, SQIVND (reference sequence). Losses at the gene ends were 4 bases for V and 2 bases for J; bases not matched to a gene: 1. The CDR3 has 13 amino acids. CDR3 sequence reads: CASSTGQQETQYF. The CDR3 DNA follows: TGTGCCAGTAGTACGGGACAGCAAGAGACCCAGTACTTC.

V usage is TRBV7-9 and J usage is TRBJ2-1; 16 nucleotides line up with TRBD2. Unmatched junction bases numbered 4, after V lost 2 bases and J lost 9 bases. The CDR3 runs to 16 residues. Looked up from germline, CDR1 is SEHNR and CDR2 is FQNEAQ (reference sequence). DNA of the CDR3: TGTGCCAGCAGCTTAATGGGACTAGCGGGGGGGAGTGAGCAGTTCTTC. It encodes CASSLMGLAGGSEQFF. Filled out from reference TRBV7-9 and TRBJ2-1, the complete variable domain reads DTGVSQNPRHKITKRGQNVTFRCDPISEHNRLYWYRQTLGQGPEFLTYFQNEAQLEKSRLLSDRFSAERPKGSFSTLEIQRTEQGDSAMYLCASSLMGLAGGSEQFFGPGTRLTVL.

The V gene is TRBV7-9, the J gene TRBJ2-5, with 8 bases lining up with TRBD1. V trimming: 5 bases; J trimming: 5 bases; junction bases outside the gene matches: 7. Germline CDR1 reads SEHNR; CDR2 reads FQNEAQ (reference sequence). The CDR3 covers 14 residues. The CDR3 is CASSIGQGRETQYF. DNA for the CDR3: TGTGCCAGCAGCATCGGACAGGGCAGGGAGACCCAGTACTTC.